The 18 T cell receptor beta chains given below trace back to one sample, sequenced in a study of post-analysis software for immune sequencing data. Study-level findings and limits: Patients showed TRBV5-6, TRBV5-1 and TRBV20-1 among roughly 5 TRBV segments more frequent than in controls.

What these receptors recognize is not known. Libraries were made from TCR beta cDNA, and they carried unique molecular identifiers. TCRdb passed the PCR reads through MiXCR, listing each CDR3 protein once. The sample holds about 760,000 distinct CDR3 sequences, 25% to 30% seen once. The specimen sequenced was blood. These receptors all come from a girl aged 5-17 years with multiple sclerosis.

This clonotype was observed a handful of times. The chain recombines TRBV20-1 with TRBJ2-7; 9 positions agree with TRBD2. Trimming cost V 4 bases and J 3 bases; bases outside gene matches: 7. This CDR3 contains 14 residues. CDR1 is DFQATT and CDR2 is SNEGSKA in the germline V gene (reference sequence). CDR3 coding DNA: TGCAGTGCTAAGGGCGAGACTAGCGGCTACGAGCAGTACTTC. This encodes CSAKGETSGYEQYF.

The chain uses TRBV4-3 and TRBJ2-1, with D perhaps matching TRBD2 (6 bases). The germline V gene has CDR1 LGHNA and CDR2 YSLEER. The germline V and J ends were trimmed by 0 bases and 12 bases, with 30 bases remaining between them. The CDR3 runs to 19 residues. CDR3: CASSQDSRGGTETKQGQFF. DNA for the CDR3: TGCGCCAGCAGCCAAGATTCCCGGGGCGGGACGGAGACCAAGCAGGGGCAGTTCTTC.

The rearrangement joins TRBV5-4 to TRBJ1-1, with TRBD1 identical over 7 bases. V dropped 0 bases and J dropped 3; count of bases not matched to a gene: 8. The CDR3 loop spans 16 amino acids. In germline, CDR1 is SGHNT, CDR2 YYREEE (reference sequence). Here the CDR3 DNA reads TGTGCCAGCAGCTTGGGTACTCGCCAGGGGGACACTGAAGCTTTCTTT. This encodes CASSLGTRQGDTEAFF.

This clonotype was recorded a few times. CDR3 nucleotide sequence: TGCAGTGCTAGAGGCTACCCTACTAGGGAACGCACAGATACGCAGTATTTT. It encodes CSARGYPTRERTDTQYF. The chain carries TRBV20-1 and TRBJ2-3; D is possibly TRBD2 (5 bases). V was clipped by 1 base and J by 1 base, with 18 bases between them. The CDR3 extends over 17 amino acids. CDR1 DFQATT and CDR2 SNEGSKA come from the germline V gene (reference sequence).

The gene calls are TRBV29-1 and TRBJ2-7; D ambiguous. The CDR3 loop spans 14 amino acids. Trimming pared 0 bases from V and 4 bases from J, leaving 13 bases between. Germline-derived CDR1 and CDR2 are SQVTM and ANQGSEA. CDR3 DNA: TGCAGCGTTGAAGATCCAAACAGCAGTTACGAGCAGTACTTC. Translated: CSVEDPNSSYEQYF.

This chain joins TRBV9 and TRBJ1-1; D not certain. V lost 3 bases and J lost 4, with 10 bases in between. Per germline, CDR1 SGDLS and CDR2 YYNGEE. The length of the CDR3 is 13 residues. CDR3 bases: TGTGCCAGCAGCGGCCCCCCTATCACTGAAGCTTTCTTT. The encoded protein is CASSGPPITEAFF.

This clonotype was counted between two and nine times. The DNA for the CDR3 is TGTGCCAGCAGTCCCCGTGAGGGAGCGGCTTTCTTT. Encoded protein: CASSPREGAAFF. The chain uses TRBV12-3 or TRBV12-4 and TRBJ1-1; D is ambiguous. The CDR3 spans 12 residues. V was cut by 5 bases and J by 11 bases, with 15 bases left in between.

The chain carries TRBV3-1 and TRBJ2-4; D not resolved. Germline lookup yields CDR1 LGHDT and CDR2 YNNKEL (reference sequence). There are 12 residues in the CDR3. V was clipped by 1 base and J by 9 bases, with 7 bases between them. The CDR3 DNA follows: TGTGCCAGCAGCCAAGGGGATCGCATTCAGTACTTC. It encodes CASSQGDRIQYF. Combining the CDR3 with reference TRBV3-1 and TRBJ2-4 gives the whole variable domain DTAVSQTPKYLVTQMGNDKSIKCEQNLGHDTMYWYKQDSKKFLKIMFSYNNKELIINETVPNRFSPKSPDKAHLNLHINSLELGDSAVYFCASSQGDRIQYFGAGTRLSVL.

The V gene is TRBV5-1, the J gene TRBJ2-3; 10 nucleotides agree with TRBD2. This CDR3 comprises 15 residues. Trimming at V came to 6 bases and at J to 2 bases, leaving 6 bases not matched to a gene. Germline V lookup: CDR1 SGHRS, CDR2 YFSETQ. CDR3 residues: CASIGTSGVTDTQYF. DNA of the CDR3: TGCGCCAGCATCGGTACTAGCGGGGTCACAGATACGCAGTATTTT.

This clonotype has a handful of counts. The chain recombines TRBV7-2 with TRBJ2-7, with D perhaps matching TRBD1 (5 bases). Trimming shortened V by 5 bases and J by 0 bases, and 17 bases separated the two germline ends. Germline CDR1 and CDR2: SGHTA and FQGNSA. There are 16 residues in the CDR3. CDR3 sequence reads: CASSQRFGATSYEQYF. The CDR3 region has the DNA TGTGCCAGCAGCCAAAGGTTTGGGGCCACCTCCTACGAGCAGTACTTC.

V gene TRBV27 combines with J gene TRBJ2-3; 12 bases map to TRBD2. The ends lost 2 bases at V and 4 bases at J; junction bases unmatched: 10. Germline V gene lookup returns CDR1 MNHEY and CDR2 SMNVEV (reference sequence). The CDR3 is made up of 18 amino acids. This chain's CDR3 is CASSLGETSGRWSDTQYF. In DNA, the CDR3 is TGTGCCAGCAGTTTAGGGGAGACTAGCGGGAGATGGTCAGATACGCAGTATTTT.

V and J are TRBV28 and TRBJ2-7, with D unclear. V lost 5 bases to trimming and J lost 9 bases, with 17 bases between them. Germline V gene data show CDR1 as MDHEN and CDR2 as SYDVKM. The CDR3 runs to 13 residues. The CDR3 here is CASSPVGRSPQYF. The DNA for the CDR3 is TGTGCCAGCAGTCCCGTCGGACGTTCACCGCAGTACTTC. The full variable domain, in which reference TRBV28 and TRBJ2-7 provide the parts outside the CDR3, is DVKVTQSSRYLVKRTGEKVFLECVQDMDHENMFWYRQDPGLGLRLIYFSYDVKMKEKGDIPEGYSVSREKKERFSLILESASTNQTSMYLCASSPVGRSPQYFGPGTRLTVT.

This clonotype appeared a few times. V usage is TRBV29-1 and J usage is TRBJ2-3; D unresolved. This CDR3 has 13 amino acids. Germline CDR1 reads SQVTM; CDR2 reads ANQGSEA. Between the trimmed V and J ends, which lost 3 bases and 2 bases, there was a span of 9 bases. The DNA for the CDR3 is TGCAGCGTTGATACGGCTTTCACAGATACGCAGTATTTT. It translates to CSVDTAFTDTQYF.

There are a few counts of this clonotype. The V gene is TRBV20-1, the J gene TRBJ2-7; D call uncertain. The CDR3 spans 11 residues. Germline CDR1 DFQATT, CDR2 SNEGSKA (reference sequence). V gave up 6 bases and J gave up 2 bases, with 8 bases separating them. The CDR3 bases are TGCAGTGCCAGGTCCCCCTACGAGCAGTACTTC. Encoded protein: CSARSPYEQYF.

The chain links TRBV5-5 to TRBJ2-3; D uncertain. The CDR3 is 16 residues long. With 1 base removed from V and 1 base from J, the gap between germline ends came to 13 bases. The germline V gene has CDR1 SGHKS and CDR2 YYEKEE (reference sequence). CDR3 coding DNA: TGTGCCAGCAGCTTGCTTACACCAGAGGGCACAGATACGCAGTATTTT. This sequence encodes CASSLLTPEGTDTQYF. Complete variable domain (other parts from reference TRBV5-5 and TRBJ2-3): DAGVTQSPTHLIKTRGQQVTLRCSPISGHKSVSWYQQVLGQGPQFIFQYYEKEERGRGNFPDRFSARQFPNYSSELNVNALLLGDSALYLCASSLLTPEGTDTQYFGPGTRLTVL.

In its sample, this clonotype was seen many times. The chain is built from TRBV4-3 and TRBJ2-3, with a possible D match to TRBD2 (5 bases). Germline assignment: CDR1 LGHNA and CDR2 YSLEER. Trimming took off 0 bases at V and 4 bases at J, with 8 bases between the two ends. The CDR3 consists of 14 residues. CDR3 bases: TGCGCCAGCAGCCAAGATGGAGGTCCAGATACGCAGTATTTT. Translating it yields CASSQDGGPDTQYF.

The rearrangement links TRBV12-3 or TRBV12-4 to TRBJ2-5; 8 nucleotides match TRBD1. With the DNA end fitting TRBJ2-7 better, the J assignment may be wrong. CDR3 length: 14 residues. The CDR3 reads CASSRDRQSYEQYF. The CDR3 DNA sequence: TGTGCCAGCAGCCGGGACAGGCAATCTTACGAGCAGTACTTC.

This clonotype has more than one count but fewer than ten. At one boundary the junction diverges from the germline segment, which might be a read error. The CDR3 sequence: CRVWASGPLSTDTQYF. The CDR3 bases are TGCCGCGTTTGGGCTAGCGGACCTCTTAGCACAGATACGCAGTATTTT. The chain has TRBV29-1 and TRBJ2-3, with TRBD2 identical over 7 bases. Germline CDR1 SQVTM, CDR2 ANQGSEA. The CDR3 has 16 amino acids.